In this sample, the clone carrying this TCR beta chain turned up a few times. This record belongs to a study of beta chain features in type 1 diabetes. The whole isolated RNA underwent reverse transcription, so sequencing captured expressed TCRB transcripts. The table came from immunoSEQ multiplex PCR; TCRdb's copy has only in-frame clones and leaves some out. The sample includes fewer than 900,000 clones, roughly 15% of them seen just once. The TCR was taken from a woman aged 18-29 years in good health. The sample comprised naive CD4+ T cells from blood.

The CDR3 region is CASSEKRGSYNEQFF. For the CDR3, the DNA is TGTGCCAGCAGTGAAAAAAGGGGCTCCTACAATGAGCAGTTCTTC. The chain joins TRBV2 to TRBJ2-1; TRBD1 might be the D (5 bases). Germline lookup yields CDR1 SNHLY and CDR2 FYNNEI. CDR3 length: 15 amino acids. V lost 2 bases, J lost 0 bases, and 8 bases lay in between.